This section outlines one TCR beta chain sequence together with its context. These data come from a study of T cell responses to AZD1222 COVID-19 vaccine. Profiling relied on immunoSEQ multiplex PCR, and the TCRdb table lists in-frame clones only, not all of them. The sample holds 150,000 or so clones, 89% seen once. Germline CDR1 and CDR2: SGHDT and YYEEEE. The CDR3 loop spans 13 amino acids. V lost 3 bases and J 5 bases, leaving 12 bases between the germline ends. The source was peripheral blood, collected on day 0 of AZD1222 vaccination. V usage is TRBV5-6 and J usage is TRBJ2-7; D unresolved. The clonotype was recovered from an adult in good health. For the CDR3, the DNA is TGTGCCAGCAGCTCAGATTTAGTCCACGAGCAGTACTTC. Its protein product is CASSSDLVHEQYF.